Each of the 19 T cell receptor beta chains below was sequenced from the same sample in a study of blood T cell repertoires in COVID-19. Clones were sequenced by immunoSEQ multiplex PCR, and TCRdb holds only the in-frame ones, with some missing. This table has about 250,000 clones, around 86% appearing once. Sequences were obtained from peripheral blood. These receptors originate from a woman between 25 and 40 years old with active or convalescent COVID-19.

The rearrangement uses TRBV28 and TRBJ2-7; 11 nucleotides line up with TRBD1. V was pared by 3 bases and J by 7 bases, with 5 bases of the junction left unmatched. The V gene's germline CDR1 is MDHEN and CDR2 SYDVKM. The CDR3 has 14 residues. CDR3 residues: CASSFRDRGREQYF. The DNA of the CDR3 is TGTGCCAGCAGTTTTAGGGACAGGGGGAGAGAGCAGTACTTC.

This clone has a handful of counts. The rearrangement joins TRBV24-1 to TRBJ2-7; D may be TRBD1 (6 bases). The CDR3 is 15 residues long. V shed 5 bases and J shed 3 bases, with 16 bases lying between them. Germline V gives CDR1 KGHDR, CDR2 SFDVKD. This CDR3 is CATSARTANLYEQYF. As DNA, the CDR3 is TGTGCCACCAGTGCCCGGACAGCGAACCTCTACGAGCAGTACTTC.

This clone has a handful of counts. This chain joins TRBV4-3 and TRBJ1-4; TRBD1 matches at 7 bases. This CDR3 has 13 amino acids. Germline lookup yields CDR1 LGHNA and CDR2 YSLEER. V trimming: 5 bases; J trimming: 6 bases; junction bases outside the gene matches: 3. The CDR3 loop reads CASSYRGDEKLFF. For the CDR3, the DNA is TGCGCCAGCAGCTACAGGGGAGATGAAAAACTGTTTTTT.

The genes are TRBV10-3 and TRBJ1-3; 8 nucleotides agree with TRBD1. The germline V gene encodes CDR1 ENHRY and CDR2 SYGVKD. With V trimmed by 6 bases and J by 4 bases, 5 bases remained unmatched. The CDR3 runs 14 residues. CDR3 region: CAIRGTGGGNTIYF. The CDR3 DNA follows: TGTGCCATCAGGGGGACAGGCGGCGGAAACACCATATATTTT.

CDR3 in amino acids: CASSLGWGVTGELFF. CDR3 DNA: TGTGCCAGCAGCTTGGGATGGGGAGTCACCGGGGAGCTGTTTTTT. V usage is TRBV5-6 and J usage is TRBJ2-2, with D tentatively TRBD2 (5 bases). The CDR3 contains 15 residues. The germline V gene has CDR1 SGHDT and CDR2 YYEEEE. V lost 0 bases and J 4 bases, leaving 10 bases between the germline ends. Looking up the rest from reference TRBV5-6 and TRBJ2-2 gives the full variable domain: DAGVTQSPTHLIKTRGQQVTLRCSPKSGHDTVSWYQQALGQGPQFIFQYYEEEERQRGNFPDRFSGHQFPNYSSELNVNALLLGDSALYLCASSLGWGVTGELFFGEGSRLTVL.

The chain joins TRBV24-1 to TRBJ2-2; a weak D match, TRBD2 (6 bases). CDR1 is KGHDR and CDR2 is SFDVKD in the germline V gene. There are 14 residues in the CDR3. The ends were cut back, 6 bases at V and 4 bases at J, with 11 bases in the middle. CDR3 sequence reads: CATSNLATTGELFF. Here the CDR3 DNA reads TGTGCCACCAGTAACCTAGCGACCACCGGGGAGCTGTTTTTT.

V usage is TRBV6-5 and J usage is TRBJ1-5; perhaps TRBD1 as D (6 bases). Trimming stripped 5 bases from V and 8 bases from J, with 10 bases between. Germline V CDR1 and CDR2: MNHEY, SVGAGI. This CDR3 is 12 amino acids long. The CDR3 region has the DNA TGTGCCAGCAGTCTAGGGGGGGAGCCCCAGCATTTT. As protein: CASSLGGEPQHF.

V is TRBV21-1 and J is TRBJ1-5. TRBV21-1 is described as a pseudogene. This CDR3 is built from 16 residues. The CDR3 here is CASSKVEDYSNQPQHF. Here the CDR3 DNA reads TGTGCCAGCAGCAAAGTAGAGGATTATAGCAATCAGCCCCAGCATTTT.

V is TRBV6-5 and J is TRBJ1-2; TRBD1 might be the D (5 bases). The CDR3 loop spans 15 amino acids. V was shortened by 0 bases and J by 8 bases, with 16 bases between the two germline ends. CDR1 MNHEY and CDR2 SVGAGI come from the germline V gene. The CDR3 protein is CASSYSGWQGGGYTF. The CDR3, as DNA: TGTGCCAGCAGTTACTCGGGCTGGCAGGGAGGAGGCTACACCTTC.

As regards this clone: The sample holds other DNA sequences that translate to the same CDR3. This chain links TRBV9 with TRBJ1-6; no clear D gene. The CDR3 has 15 residues. Germline CDR1 reads SGDLS; CDR2 reads YYNGEE. Trimming removed 0 bases from V and 0 bases from J, with 4 bases in between. The CDR3 nucleotides read TGTGCCAGCAGCGTAGGTAGCTCCTATAATTCACCCCTCCACTTT. Encoded protein: CASSVGSSYNSPLHF.

The chain uses TRBV29-1 and TRBJ1-1, with unresolved D. The CDR3 extends over 13 amino acids. CDR1 and CDR2 from the germline V gene are SQVTM and ANQGSEA. V shed 7 bases and J shed 4 bases, with 16 bases lying between them. The CDR3 protein is CSAERGAGTEAFF. DNA of the CDR3: TGCAGCGCCGAACGGGGAGCCGGCACTGAAGCTTTCTTT.

The rearrangement joins TRBV18 to TRBJ1-6; 11 bases match TRBD1. V shed 3 bases, J shed 8 bases, and the junction held 3 bases outside the gene matches. Per germline, CDR1 KGHSH and CDR2 LQKENI. This CDR3 contains 15 residues. The CDR3 spells CASSPPGQGDSPLHF. As DNA, the CDR3 is TGTGCCAGCTCACCTCCGGGACAGGGGGATTCACCCCTCCACTTT.

The J gene is TRBJ2-5, the V gene TRBV7-9; D uncertain. V lost 0 bases and J lost 6, with 2 bases in between. The V gene's germline CDR1 is SEHNR and CDR2 FQNEAQ (reference sequence). The CDR3 is 11 amino acids. The CDR3 protein is CASSLAKTQYF. CDR3 sequence (DNA): TGTGCCAGCAGCTTAGCTAAGACCCAGTACTTC.

The chain is built from TRBV24-1 and TRBJ2-1; a possible D gene is TRBD2 (7 bases). The germline CDR1 and CDR2 sequences are KGHDR and SFDVKD. The CDR3 runs to 17 residues. The V and J ends lost 0 bases and 2 bases respectively, with 13 bases between them. The CDR3 reads CATSDLPWGGPYNEQFF. Written as DNA, the CDR3 is TGTGCCACCAGTGATTTGCCCTGGGGGGGGCCCTACAATGAGCAGTTCTTC.

This sequence joins TRBV7-2 and TRBJ2-3; maybe TRBD2 (7 bases). The CDR3 has 16 amino acids. Trimming left V 2 bases short and J 2 bases short, with 14 bases between. Germline CDR1 reads SGHTA; CDR2 reads FQGNSA. CDR3 protein: CASSLFAGASTDTQYF. The CDR3 region has the DNA TGTGCCAGCAGCTTATTTGCGGGGGCATCCACAGATACGCAGTATTTT.

This chain links TRBV11-1 with TRBJ1-1; 10 bases fit TRBD1. This CDR3 is built from 13 residues. The V gene's germline CDR1 is SGHAT and CDR2 FQDESV (reference sequence). The V gene end was trimmed by 5 bases and the J gene end by 11 bases; junction bases not matched to a gene: 8. The CDR3 DNA sequence: TGTGCCAGCAGCCAGGACAGGGGGAGAGGCGCTTTCTTT. It codes for CASSQDRGRGAFF.

CDR3: CATSSGQGPEGEQYF. The CDR3 DNA reads as TGTGCCACCAGTTCGGGACAGGGCCCCGAGGGCGAGCAGTACTTC. This chain uses TRBV24-1 with TRBJ2-7, with 9 bases fitting TRBD1. V shed 6 bases and J 6 bases; nucleotides not matched to a gene: 11. The CDR3 has 15 residues. Germline values: CDR1 KGHDR, CDR2 SFDVKD.

This chain joins TRBV19 and TRBJ1-2; no reliable D call. This CDR3 has 14 residues. Trimming left V 1 base short and J 5 bases short, with 11 bases between. From germline, CDR1 is LNHDA and CDR2 SQIVND (reference sequence). CDR3 DNA: TGTGCCAGTAGTATAGCAGCGTCAGAATATGGCTACACCTTC. This codes for CASSIAASEYGYTF.

This rearrangement joins TRBV7-2 to TRBJ1-4; D unresolved. With 1 base removed from V and 3 bases from J, the gap between germline ends came to 9 bases. The CDR3 is 15 residues long. Germline V gene lookup returns CDR1 SGHTA and CDR2 FQGNSA. For the CDR3, the DNA is TGTGCCAGCAGCTTAGTAGCCGGGGCTAATGAAAAACTGTTTTTT. Translating it yields CASSLVAGANEKLFF.